The rows below give T cell receptor beta chains drawn from one sample of a study of CD8 T cells in ankylosing spondylitis. TCRdb passed the 5' RACE reads through MiXCR, listing each CDR3 protein once. The table lists about 540,000 distinct CDR3 sequences, roughly 13% of them singletons. Sequencing input: blood, either unsorted or a sorted T cell fraction (not recorded which). The receptors come from a male donor with ankylosing spondylitis. CDR3s include the opening cysteine and the closing phenylalanine or tryptophan. The D gene is left open where the match is weak. Rows may omit the clone size; those that give it use once, few, many or a size class.

>-|TRBJ2-5|15|TRBV20-1|-
TGCAGTGCTAGAGATCTGAGGGGGTCTGGGGAGACCCAGTACTTC
CSARDLRGSGETQYF
>-|TRBJ1-4|15|TRBV20-1|-
TGCAGTGCTAGAGATCACTGGCAGGCTAATGAAAAACTGTTTTTT
CSARDHWQANEKLFF
>-|TRBJ2-7|11|TRBV10-3|-
TGTGCCATCAGTGAGTATTACGAGCAGTACTTC
CAISEYYEQYF
>few|TRBJ1-1|13|TRBV6-4|-
TGTGCCAGCAGTGGCAGGGCGAACACTGAAGCTTTCTTT
CASSGRANTEAFF
>-|TRBJ2-2|16|TRBV4-1|-
TGCGCCAGCAGCCATTCTTGGGCGGGACCGCCCGGGGAGCTGTTTTTT
CASSHSWAGPPGELFF
>many|TRBJ1-1|13|TRBV12-3/TRBV12-4|-
TGTGCCAGCAGCAAAGGGGTCGGGACTGAAGCTTTCTTT
CASSKGVGTEAFF
>-|TRBJ2-3|20|TRBV3-1|TRBD2
TGTGCCAGCAGCCACCGGGGACTAGCGGGAGGCCGGATGAGGAGAGATACGCAGTATTTT
CASSHRGLAGGRMRRDTQYF
>-|TRBJ2-5|14|TRBV20-1|-
TGCAGTGCTAGTACGGGACATCTACAAGAGACCCAGTACTTC
CSASTGHLQETQYF
>few|TRBJ2-1|15|TRBV20-1|TRBD2
TGCAGTGCTAGGTCCCCTAGCGGCCCCGGGAATGAGCAGTTCTTC
CSARSPSGPGNEQFF
>few|TRBJ2-5|16|TRBV2|TRBD2
TGTGCCAGCAGTCGACTAGCGGGAGGGAAGCAAGAGACCCAGTACTTC
CASSRLAGGKQETQYF
>few|TRBJ2-3|14|TRBV15|TRBD2
TGTGCCACCAGCAGAGATCAGGGAGGGGATACGCAGTATTTT
CATSRDQGGDTQYF
>-|TRBJ2-2|14|TRBV29-1|-
TGCAGCGTTGACTGGCAGGGAGAAACCGGGGAGCTGTTTTTT
CSVDWQGETGELFF
>many|TRBJ2-1|16|TRBV19|TRBD2
TGTGCCATCAGCCCGACCGGGACTAGCGGGACAGGTGAGCAGTTCTTC
CAISPTGTSGTGEQFF
>-|TRBJ2-3|15|TRBV6-5|-
TGTGCCAGCAGTTCCAGGGCTCGCGGCACAGATACGCAGTATTTT
CASSSRARGTDTQYF
>-|TRBJ2-7|16|TRBV20-1|TRBD2
TGCAGTGCTGTGGGGGGACTAGCGCAACGACGCTACGAGCAGTACTTC
CSAVGGLAQRRYEQYF
>-|TRBJ2-3|14|TRBV20-1|-
TGCAGTGCTCTGCGAGGAGCGGGCACAGATACGCAGTATTTT
CSALRGAGTDTQYF
>many|TRBJ2-1|17|TRBV14|-
TGTGCCAGCAGCCAATTCGTGGGGTATGGGTCGGACAATGAGCAGTTCTTC
CASSQFVGYGSDNEQFF
>-|TRBJ1-4|14|TRBV5-1|-
TGCGCCAGCAGCTTTCAGGGAGCTAATGAAAAACTGTTTTTT
CASSFQGANEKLFF
>few|TRBJ2-3|15|TRBV11-2|-
TGTGCCAGCAGCTTATTCCCCGGTGGGACAGATACGCAGTATTTT
CASSLFPGGTDTQYF
>few|TRBJ2-1|15|TRBV20-1|-
TGCAGTGCTCTCCCCCTAGCGAGCTCCTACAATGAGCAGTTCTTC
CSALPLASSYNEQFF
>-|TRBJ2-7|14|TRBV5-1|-
TGCGCCAGCAGCTTGCGGGACATGACCTACGAGCAGTACTTC
CASSLRDMTYEQYF
>-|TRBJ2-5|16|TRBV12-3/TRBV12-4|TRBD2
TGTGCCAGCAGTTTAGGGGAGACTAGCGGACAAGAGACCCAGTACTTC
CASSLGETSGQETQYF
>-|TRBJ2-7|15|TRBV20-1|-
TGCAGTGCTAGAGTCAGGCATTCTTTCACCTACGAGCAGTACTTC
CSARVRHSFTYEQYF
>-|TRBJ2-2|17|TRBV12-5|TRBD2
TGTGCTAGTGGTTTGGTACAGTCGGGAGGCTTGACCGGGGAGCTGTTTTTT
CASGLVQSGGLTGELFF
>-|TRBJ1-5|14|TRBV20-1|-
TGCAGTGCTCTAGGGCCCTATAGCAATCAGCCCCAGCATTTT
CSALGPYSNQPQHF
>-|TRBJ2-5|14|TRBV15|-
TGTGCCACCAGCAGCCGCCGTACGGAAGAGACCCAGTACTTC
CATSSRRTEETQYF
>-|TRBJ2-5|16|TRBV3-1|TRBD2
TGTGCCAGCAGCCAAGGGAACGGGAGGGCCGGGGAGACCCAGTACTTC
CASSQGNGRAGETQYF